This T cell receptor (beta chain) emerged from a study of T cell responses to AZD1222 COVID-19 vaccine. Whole-study findings and limits: Among those given AZD1222, only six or seven were seropositive at baseline. Targeting of unmutated variant regions was reportedly seen in nearly half of spike-specific TCRs. Donors in the cohort were predominantly white British and more often female, and clonal diversity was possibly underestimated. Two doses of AZD1222 preceded a rise in Spike-specific TCR breadth and depth.

V shed 2 bases and J shed 0 bases, with 8 bases lying between them. There are 15 residues in the CDR3. Germline assignment: CDR1 SEHNR and CDR2 FQNEAQ (reference sequence). This clone showed up just once. Antigen: not known. Clones were read by immunoSEQ multiplex PCR, and TCRdb kept only the in-frame ones, dropping some. The sample lists 75,000 to 90,000 clones; around nine tenths were seen once. This receptor was obtained from an adult in good health. The specimen comprised peripheral blood, sampled on day 0 of AZD1222 vaccination. The J gene is TRBJ1-3, the V gene TRBV7-9; unclear D gene. CDR3 DNA sequence: TGTGCCAGCAGCTTAATCGGCAACTCTGGAAACACCATATATTTT. Its translation is CASSLIGNSGNTIYF.